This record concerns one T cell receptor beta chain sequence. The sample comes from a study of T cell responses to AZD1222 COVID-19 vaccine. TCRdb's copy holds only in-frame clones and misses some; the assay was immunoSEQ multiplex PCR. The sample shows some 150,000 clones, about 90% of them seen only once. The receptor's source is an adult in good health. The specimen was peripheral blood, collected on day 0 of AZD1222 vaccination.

CDR3 nucleotides: TGTGCCAGCAGCTTAGTGATGATGTCGACATCAGCGCAGTATTTT. It encodes CASSLVMMSTSAQYF. The V and J genes are TRBV11-1 and TRBJ2-3; D is uncertain. The germline V gene has CDR1 SGHAT and CDR2 FQDESV (reference sequence). The CDR3 loop spans 15 amino acids. V lost 1 base and J 10 bases, leaving 18 bases between the germline ends.